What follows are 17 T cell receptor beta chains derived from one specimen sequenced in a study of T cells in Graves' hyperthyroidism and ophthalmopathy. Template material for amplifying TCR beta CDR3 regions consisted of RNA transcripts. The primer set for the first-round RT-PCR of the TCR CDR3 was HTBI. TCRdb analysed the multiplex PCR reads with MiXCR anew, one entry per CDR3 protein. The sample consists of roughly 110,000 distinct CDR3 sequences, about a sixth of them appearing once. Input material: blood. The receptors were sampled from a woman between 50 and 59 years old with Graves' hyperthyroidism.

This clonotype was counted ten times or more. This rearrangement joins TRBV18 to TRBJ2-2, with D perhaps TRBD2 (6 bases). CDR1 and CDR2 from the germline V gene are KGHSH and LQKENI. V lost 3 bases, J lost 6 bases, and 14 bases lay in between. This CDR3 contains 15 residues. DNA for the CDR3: TGTGCCAGCTCACCGACGGGAGAATCGCCCGGGGAGCTGTTTTTT. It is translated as CASSPTGESPGELFF. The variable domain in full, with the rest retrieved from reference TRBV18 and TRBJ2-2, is NAGVMQNPRHLVRRRGQEARLRCSPMKGHSHVYWYRQLPEEGLKFMVYLQKENIIDESGMPKERFSAEFPKEGPSILRIQQVVRGDSAAYFCASSPTGESPGELFFGEGSRLTVL.

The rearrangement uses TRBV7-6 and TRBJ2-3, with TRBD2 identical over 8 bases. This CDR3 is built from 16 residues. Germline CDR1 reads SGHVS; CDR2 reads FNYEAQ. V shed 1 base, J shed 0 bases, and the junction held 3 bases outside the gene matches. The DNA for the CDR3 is TGTGCCAGCAGCTTAGAAGCGGGAGCAAGCACAGATACGCAGTATTTT. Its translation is CASSLEAGASTDTQYF.

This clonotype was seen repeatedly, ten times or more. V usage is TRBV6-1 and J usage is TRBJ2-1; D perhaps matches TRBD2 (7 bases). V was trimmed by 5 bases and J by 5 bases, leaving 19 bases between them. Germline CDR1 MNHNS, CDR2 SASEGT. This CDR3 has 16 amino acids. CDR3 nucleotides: TGTGCCAGCAGTTACGCGGGGGCGCTTATCCACAATGAGCAGTTCTTC. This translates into CASSYAGALIHNEQFF.

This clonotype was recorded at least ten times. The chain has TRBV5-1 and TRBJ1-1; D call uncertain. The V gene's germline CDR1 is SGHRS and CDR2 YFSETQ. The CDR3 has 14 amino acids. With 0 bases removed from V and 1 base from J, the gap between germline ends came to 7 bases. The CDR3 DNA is TGCGCCAGCAGCTTGGCCTGGCAGAACACTGAAGCTTTCTTT. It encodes CASSLAWQNTEAFF.

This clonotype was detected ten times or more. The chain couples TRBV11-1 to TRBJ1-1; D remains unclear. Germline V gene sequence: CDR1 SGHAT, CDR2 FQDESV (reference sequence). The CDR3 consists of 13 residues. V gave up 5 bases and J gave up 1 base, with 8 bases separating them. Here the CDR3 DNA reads TGTGCCAGCAGCCGAGGGAGGAACACTGAAGCTTTCTTT. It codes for CASSRGRNTEAFF.

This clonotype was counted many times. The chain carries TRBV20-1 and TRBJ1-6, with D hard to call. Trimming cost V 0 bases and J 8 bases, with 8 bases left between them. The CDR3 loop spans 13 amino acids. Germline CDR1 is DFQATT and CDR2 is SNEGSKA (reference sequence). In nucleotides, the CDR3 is TGCAGTGCTAGAGATTTCGGGGATTCACCCCTCCACTTT. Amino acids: CSARDFGDSPLHF.

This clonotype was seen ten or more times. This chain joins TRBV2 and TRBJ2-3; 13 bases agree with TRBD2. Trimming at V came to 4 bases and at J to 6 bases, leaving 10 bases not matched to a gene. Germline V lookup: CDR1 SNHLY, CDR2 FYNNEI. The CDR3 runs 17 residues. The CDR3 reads CASSAGLGLAGSDTQYF. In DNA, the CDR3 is TGTGCCAGCAGTGCCGGGTTGGGACTAGCGGGGTCGGATACGCAGTATTTT. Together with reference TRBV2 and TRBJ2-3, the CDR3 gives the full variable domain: EPEVTQTPSHQVTQMGQEVILRCVPISNHLYFYWYRQILGQKVEFLVSFYNNEISEKSEIFDDQFSVERPDGSNFTLKIRSTKLEDSAMYFCASSAGLGLAGSDTQYFGPGTRLTVL.

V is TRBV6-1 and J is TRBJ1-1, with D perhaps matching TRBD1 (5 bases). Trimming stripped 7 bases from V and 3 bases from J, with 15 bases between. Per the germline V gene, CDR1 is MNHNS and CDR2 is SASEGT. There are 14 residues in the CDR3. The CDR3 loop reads CASNRKQKDTEAFF. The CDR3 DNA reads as TGTGCCAGCAACAGGAAACAGAAGGACACTGAAGCTTTCTTT.

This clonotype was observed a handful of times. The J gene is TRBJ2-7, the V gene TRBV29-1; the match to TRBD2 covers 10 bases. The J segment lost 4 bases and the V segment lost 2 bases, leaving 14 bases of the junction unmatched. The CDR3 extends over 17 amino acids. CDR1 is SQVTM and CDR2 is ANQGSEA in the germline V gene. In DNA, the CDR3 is TGCAGCGTTGAATCGTCTGGGCTAGCGGGAGATCAGTACGAGCAGTACTTC. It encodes CSVESSGLAGDQYEQYF.

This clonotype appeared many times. This CDR3 reads CAWSKGLTNTGELFF. CDR3 coding DNA: TGTGCCTGGAGTAAGGGGTTAACGAACACCGGGGAGCTGTTTTTT. The chain recombines TRBV30 with TRBJ2-2, with D possibly matching TRBD1 (5 bases). Trimming took off 2 bases at V and 0 bases at J, with 10 bases between the two ends. Germline CDR1 GTSNPN, CDR2 SVGIG (reference sequence). There are 15 residues in the CDR3.

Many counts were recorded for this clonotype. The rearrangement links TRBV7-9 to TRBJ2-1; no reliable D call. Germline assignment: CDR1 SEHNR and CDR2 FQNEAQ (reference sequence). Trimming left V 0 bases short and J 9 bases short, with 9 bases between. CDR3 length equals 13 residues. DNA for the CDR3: TGTGCCAGCAGCTTAGCCCTAGGAAGTGAGCAGTTCTTC. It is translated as CASSLALGSEQFF. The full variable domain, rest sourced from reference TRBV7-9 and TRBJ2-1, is DTGVSQNPRHKITKRGQNVTFRCDPISEHNRLYWYRQTLGQGPEFLTYFQNEAQLEKSRLLSDRFSAERPKGSFSTLEIQRTEQGDSAMYLCASSLALGSEQFFGPGTRLTVL.

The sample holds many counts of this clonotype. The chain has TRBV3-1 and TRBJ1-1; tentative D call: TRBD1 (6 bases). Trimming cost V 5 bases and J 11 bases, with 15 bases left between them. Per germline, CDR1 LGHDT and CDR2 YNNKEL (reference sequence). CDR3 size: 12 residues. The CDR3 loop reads CASSIQTGPAFF. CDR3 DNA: TGTGCCAGCAGCATTCAAACAGGGCCCGCTTTCTTT.

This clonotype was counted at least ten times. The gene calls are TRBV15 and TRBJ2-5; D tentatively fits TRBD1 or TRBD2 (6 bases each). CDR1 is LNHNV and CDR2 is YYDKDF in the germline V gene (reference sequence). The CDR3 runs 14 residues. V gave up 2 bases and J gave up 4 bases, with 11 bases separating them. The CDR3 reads CATSRHRDSETQYF. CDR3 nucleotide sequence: TGTGCCACCAGCAGACACAGGGACTCAGAGACCCAGTACTTC. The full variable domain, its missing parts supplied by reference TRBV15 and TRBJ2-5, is DAMVIQNPRYQVTQFGKPVTLSCSQTLNHNVMYWYQQKSSQAPKLLFHYYDKDFNNEADTPDNFQSRRPNTSFCFLDIRSPGLGDTAMYLCATSRHRDSETQYFGPGTRLLVL.

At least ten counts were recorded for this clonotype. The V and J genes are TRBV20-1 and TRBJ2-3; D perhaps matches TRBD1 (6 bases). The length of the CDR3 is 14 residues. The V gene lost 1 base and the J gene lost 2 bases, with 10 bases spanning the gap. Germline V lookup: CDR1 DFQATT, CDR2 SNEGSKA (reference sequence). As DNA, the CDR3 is TGCAGTGCTAGAGGGACAGTTCTCACAGATACGCAGTATTTT. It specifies CSARGTVLTDTQYF.

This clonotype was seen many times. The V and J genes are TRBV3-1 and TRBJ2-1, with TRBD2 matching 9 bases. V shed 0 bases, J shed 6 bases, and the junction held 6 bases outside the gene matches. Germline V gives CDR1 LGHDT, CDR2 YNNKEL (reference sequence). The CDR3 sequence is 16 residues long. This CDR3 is CASSQDPGGRANEQFF. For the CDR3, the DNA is TGTGCCAGCAGCCAAGATCCCGGCGGGAGGGCCAATGAGCAGTTCTTC.

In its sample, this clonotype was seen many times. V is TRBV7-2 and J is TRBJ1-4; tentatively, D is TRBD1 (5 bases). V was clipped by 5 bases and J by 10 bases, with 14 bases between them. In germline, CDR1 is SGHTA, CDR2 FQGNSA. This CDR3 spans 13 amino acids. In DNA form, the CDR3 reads TGTGCCAGCAGCCCTAGTGAGGGGATAAAACTGTTTTTT. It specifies CASSPSEGIKLFF.

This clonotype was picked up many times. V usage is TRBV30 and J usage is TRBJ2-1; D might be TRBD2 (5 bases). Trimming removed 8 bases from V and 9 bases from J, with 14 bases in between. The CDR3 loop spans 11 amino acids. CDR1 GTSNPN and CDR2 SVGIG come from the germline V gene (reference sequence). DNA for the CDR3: TGTGCCCTGGAGAAGGGAGTTGAGCAGTTCTTC. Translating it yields CALEKGVEQFF.